Described below is a single T cell receptor (beta chain) sequence and its context. Its antigen is still unknown. The data are from a study of post-analysis software for immune sequencing data. The TCR beta cDNA libraries carried unique molecular identifiers. From the PCR reads, TCRdb called clonotypes with MiXCR, one entry per CDR3 protein. Found here are roughly 600,000 distinct CDR3 sequences, around 44% of them singletons; the top ten hold more than 1.5%. Broader study findings: The study found TRBV5-6, TRBV5-1 and TRBV20-1 among several TRBV segments more frequent in patients than controls. Controls' normalized Chao1 diversity significantly exceeded that of multiple sclerosis patients.

The CDR3 totals 15 residues. Trimming shortened V by 5 bases and J by 5 bases, and 18 bases separated the two germline ends. The V gene's germline CDR1 is SGHTA and CDR2 FQGTGA. The clonotype comes from a girl under 18 with multiple sclerosis. The chain joins TRBV7-3 to TRBJ2-5; D uncertain. The specimen was blood. The CDR3 nucleotides read TGTGCCAGCAGCCTCGGGCCTCATTATCAGGAGACCCAGTACTTC. Amino acid sequence: CASSLGPHYQETQYF.